The sequence of this TCR beta chain was determined in a study of cytomegalovirus exposure and HLA in healthy donors. This CDR3 has 17 residues. V lost 5 bases to trimming and J lost 7 bases, with 24 bases between them. CDR1 is SGHTA and CDR2 is FQGNSA in the germline V gene. The PCR employed 60 Vbeta primers together with 13 Jbeta primers. Clones were sequenced by immunoSEQ multiplex PCR, and TCRdb holds only the in-frame ones, with some missing. In the table there are about 190,000 clones, over 60% of which are singletons. The genes are TRBV7-2 and TRBJ1-5, with D possibly being TRBD1 (5 bases). The sequence derives from a man aged 30 to 39 in good health and CMV-seropositive. Material for sequencing was PBMCs. The CDR3, as DNA: TGTGCCAGCAGCCTTGAGAGTACGGCAGGGCTAAGACAGCCCCAGCATTTT. Protein: CASSLESTAGLRQPQHF.